Listed below are T cell receptor beta chains from one sample, sequenced in a study of shared clonotypes between healthy human individuals. Measured with immunoSEQ multiplex PCR; TCRdb has only the in-frame clones, and not every one. The sample includes around 2,100,000 clones, approximately 94% seen only once; the top ten take 0.95% to 1.5%. The source material was naive CD8+ T cells sorted from blood. These receptors all come from a man aged 18 to 30 in good health. CDR3s leave out the opening cysteine and the closing phenylalanine or tryptophan. A D gene is named only where the DNA matches it firmly. The listing skips clone size in some rows; elsewhere it reads once, few, many or a size class.

abundance	v_gene	d_gene	CDR3aa
NA	TRBV27	NA	ASSLRGRSYEQY
NA	TRBV4-1	TRBD2	ASSQDPSGGYRDTQY
NA	TRBV6-5	TRBD1	ASNKQGSYQETQY
NA	TRBV6-5	TRBD2	ASSYSASGRTDTQY
NA	TRBV2	NA	ASSELAGTGDEQY
NA	TRBV12-5	NA	ASGLDTTYEQY
NA	TRBV4-1	NA	ASSQGSGRNTEAF
NA	TRBV2	NA	ASSDAGRQKKREY
NA	TRBV27	NA	ASSKQAMANEKLF
NA	TRBV6-1	NA	ASSEGARWSQETQY
NA	TRBV19	TRBD1	ASSAGTGHYEQY
NA	TRBV7-9	NA	ASTLEGKRSEQF
NA	TRBV4-3	TRBD2	ASSQVASGTYEQY
NA	TRBV30	TRBD1	ALSGGADEKLF
NA	TRBV5-1	TRBD2	ASSWIERGLEGDEQF
NA	TRBV7-6	NA	ASSPLESVYGYT
NA	TRBV5-4	NA	ASSLQGEGTGELF
NA	TRBV5-6	NA	ASSLSGRPYEQY
NA	TRBV4-3	TRBD1	ASSQAIGGLGYGYT
NA	TRBV6-1	NA	ASSEESLGGDEQY
NA	TRBV6-5	NA	ASSPGAPGSYEQY
NA	TRBV4-1	NA	ASSLGTQETQY
few	TRBV7-6	TRBD1	ASSSPGGRTGELF
NA	TRBV4-1	TRBD1	ASSQVGSGGYEQY
NA	TRBV28	NA	ASSYTGLTDTQY
NA	TRBV27	TRBD1	ASRAGTGGNIQY
NA	TRBV6-5	NA	ASSFGFEDPSYEQY
NA	TRBV7-9	TRBD1	ASTTGTATNEKLF
NA	TRBV28	TRBD1	ASSGQGGHQPQH
NA	TRBV7-8	TRBD2	ASSVGLADPDSYNEQF
NA	TRBV19	NA	ASSTIHLEAF
NA	TRBV7-8	TRBD2	ASSPGGETSYNEQF
few	TRBV7-9	NA	ASTLGDQPQH
NA	TRBV6-5	TRBD1	ASSFPDRGHAYEQY
NA	TRBV18	NA	ASSPDYEQY
NA	TRBV9	TRBD2	ASSVYRSGRVDEQF
NA	TRBV19	NA	ASSIDSSPSSYEQY
NA	TRBV7-9	NA	ASSLGVASSYEQY
NA	TRBV27	TRBD1	ASSPGGGSNQPQH
NA	TRBV27	TRBD1	ASSPGTGWGNTEAF